This T cell receptor beta chain was retrieved from a study of blood T cell repertoires in COVID-19 (dated by TCRdb to the early 2020s). Turning to the overall study: Samples from collaborators originated in the United States, Italy and Spain and spanned both the acute and convalescent phases of COVID-19. The material from the prospective study consisted of cDNA or gDNA derived from T cells, B-cell-depleted T cells, or PBMCs. The dataset comprised deeply sampled blood TCRbeta repertoires from subjects exposed to, actively infected with, or recovered from COVID-19. The repertoires were released in a freely available public database intended as a resource for research on the immune response to SARS-CoV-2. Samples were obtained from the ongoing ImmuneRACE study (first 160 participants) and from approximately 1,200 subjects provided by 6 global collaborators. Sample metadata almost always included a de-identified subject ID, COVID-19 status, age in years and sex. HLA class I and class II types, where available, came from metadata supplied by the sample provider rather than from assay-based typing. Findings and caveats that apply to the study as a whole: The quantity of clinical and demographic metadata differed by source and by participant and was supplied without curation.

Reading from cysteine to phenylalanine, the CDR3 counts 15 amino acids. Solely the CDR3 DNA is kept, with 45 bases framed from the first base. The junction shows trimming of 6 bases on V and 5 bases on J, and the gene matches do not reach 7 bases of it. CDR1 and CDR2, looked up from the germline V gene, are MDHEN and SYDVKM. In regard to this clone: Its antigen specificity is not known. Base quality data are lacking; no much larger clone is found one base away.

TCRbeta CDR3 regions were amplified from genomic DNA by means of the immunoSEQ Assay, a bias-controlled multiplex PCR. The authors processed their data as follows. The number of nucleated cells in each sample was estimated from the amplification of reference gene primers within the assay. Sequence reads were collapsed and filtered to measure the absolute abundance of every unique TCRbeta CDR3 rearrangement. For each sample, productive Simpson clonality was calculated by taking the square root of Simpson's diversity index across productive rearrangements. TCRdb took over this immuneACCESS table, retaining in-frame rearrangements with V and J assigned. Such tables are incomplete; in checked studies, under half of the missing clones stem from an unresolved V gene, and the remainder is unexplained. Clonal size and the V and J genes are those of that table, whereas D and trimming came from the DNA. The sample table contains about 150,000 clones; only one count was recorded for 70% to 80% of them. The ten largest account for approximately 11% of the sample.

Another Seattle source contributed samples from volunteer blood donors who had recovered from COVID-19. The collaborating institutions used their own protocols to collect whole blood in K2EDTA tubes. Collaborator samples were shipped for TCRbeta analysis as frozen whole blood, isolated PBMCs, or DNA extracted from either sample type. The TCR was taken from a man aged 55 to 70 who had recovered from COVID-19. The V gene is TRBV28 and the J gene is TRBJ1-5; 10 nucleotides in the junction match TRBD1. Sequenced sample: peripheral blood. Here the CDR3 is given as CASRSGQGNHQPQHF. The DNA sequence is given as TGTGCCAGCAGGTCGGGACAGGGGAATCATCAGCCCCAGCATTTT.